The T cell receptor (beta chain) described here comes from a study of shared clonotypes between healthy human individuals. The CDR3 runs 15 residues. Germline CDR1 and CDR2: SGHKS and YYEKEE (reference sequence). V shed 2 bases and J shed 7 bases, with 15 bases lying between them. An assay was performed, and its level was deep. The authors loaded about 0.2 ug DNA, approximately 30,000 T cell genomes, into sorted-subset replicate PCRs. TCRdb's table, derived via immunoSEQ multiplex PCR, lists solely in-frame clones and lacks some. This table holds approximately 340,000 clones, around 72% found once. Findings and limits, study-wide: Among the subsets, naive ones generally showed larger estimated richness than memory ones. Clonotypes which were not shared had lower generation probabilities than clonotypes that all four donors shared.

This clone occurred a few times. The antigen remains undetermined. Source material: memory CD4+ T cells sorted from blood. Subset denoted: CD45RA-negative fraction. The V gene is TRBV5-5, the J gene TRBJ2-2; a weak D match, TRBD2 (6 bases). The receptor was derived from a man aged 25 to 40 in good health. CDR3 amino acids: CASSFLPGEVGELFF. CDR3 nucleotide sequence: TGTGCCAGCAGCTTTCTACCCGGGGAGGTCGGGGAGCTGTTTTTT.